The T cell receptor (beta chain) described here comes from a study of blood T cell repertoires in COVID-19. Overall study context: Samples of COVID-19 (acute and convalescent) were obtained from the United States, Italy and Spain. PBMCs, B-cell-depleted T cells, or T cells were the source of the cDNA or gDNA that made up the material.

Original processing notes: Estimated nucleated cell counts came from reference gene primer amplification. Using immunoSEQ multiplex PCR, the repertoire was profiled, and TCRdb retains in-frame clones only, with some absent. Clone size and V and J calls were adopted from that table, with D and trimming inferred from the DNA. Of roughly 250,000 clones in the sample, 87% were seen once. Participants reported their clinical history, and cohort assignment relied on those reports. This CDR3 region has 16 residues. Looked up from germline, CDR1 is SNHLY and CDR2 is FYNNEI. V lost 5 bases and J lost 2; bases outside the gene matches: 7.

This receptor was obtained from a woman aged 30 to 39 with acute COVID-19. Sequencing was carried out using PBMCs or T cells enriched from blood (not recorded which). The J gene is TRBJ2-3, the V gene TRBV2; 10 positions match TRBD2. The DNA of the CDR3 is TGTGCCAGCAGTCTATGGACTAGCGGCCCCACAGATACGCAGTATTTT. Residues: CASSLWTSGPTDTQYF.